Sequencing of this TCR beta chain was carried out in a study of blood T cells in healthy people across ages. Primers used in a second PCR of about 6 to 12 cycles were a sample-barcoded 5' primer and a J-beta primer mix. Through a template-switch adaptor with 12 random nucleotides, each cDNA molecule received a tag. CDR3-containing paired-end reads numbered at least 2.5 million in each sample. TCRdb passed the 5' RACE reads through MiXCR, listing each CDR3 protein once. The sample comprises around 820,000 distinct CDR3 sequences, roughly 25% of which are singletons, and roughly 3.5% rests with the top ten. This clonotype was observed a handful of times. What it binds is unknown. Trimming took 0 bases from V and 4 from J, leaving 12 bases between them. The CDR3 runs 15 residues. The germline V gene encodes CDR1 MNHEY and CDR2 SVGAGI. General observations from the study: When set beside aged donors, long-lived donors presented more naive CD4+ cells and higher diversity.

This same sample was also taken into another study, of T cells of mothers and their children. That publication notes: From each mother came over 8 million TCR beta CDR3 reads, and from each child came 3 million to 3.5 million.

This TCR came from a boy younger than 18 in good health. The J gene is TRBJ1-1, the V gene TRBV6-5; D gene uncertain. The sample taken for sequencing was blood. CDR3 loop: CASSYSGRGSTEAFF. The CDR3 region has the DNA TGTGCCAGCAGTTACTCAGGGCGGGGAAGCACTGAAGCTTTCTTT.